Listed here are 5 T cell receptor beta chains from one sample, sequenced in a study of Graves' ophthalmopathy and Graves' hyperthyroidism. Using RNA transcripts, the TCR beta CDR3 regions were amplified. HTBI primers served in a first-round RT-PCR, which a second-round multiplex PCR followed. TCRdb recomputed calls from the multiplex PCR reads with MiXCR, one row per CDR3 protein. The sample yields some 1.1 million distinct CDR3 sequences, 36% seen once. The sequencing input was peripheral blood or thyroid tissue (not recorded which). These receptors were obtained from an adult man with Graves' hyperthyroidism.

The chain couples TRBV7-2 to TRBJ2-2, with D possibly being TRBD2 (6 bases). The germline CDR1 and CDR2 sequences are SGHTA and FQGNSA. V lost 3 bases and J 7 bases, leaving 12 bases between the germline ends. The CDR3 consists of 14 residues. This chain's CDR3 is CASSFGTSNGELFF. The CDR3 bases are TGTGCCAGCAGCTTCGGGACTTCCAACGGGGAGCTGTTTTTT.

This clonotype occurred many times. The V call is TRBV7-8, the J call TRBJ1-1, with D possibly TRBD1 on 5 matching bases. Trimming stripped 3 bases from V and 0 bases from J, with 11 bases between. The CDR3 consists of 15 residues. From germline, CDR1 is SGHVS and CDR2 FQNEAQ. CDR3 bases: TGTGCCAGCAGCTTTCCCCGGGGACTGAACACTGAAGCTTTCTTT. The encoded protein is CASSFPRGLNTEAFF.

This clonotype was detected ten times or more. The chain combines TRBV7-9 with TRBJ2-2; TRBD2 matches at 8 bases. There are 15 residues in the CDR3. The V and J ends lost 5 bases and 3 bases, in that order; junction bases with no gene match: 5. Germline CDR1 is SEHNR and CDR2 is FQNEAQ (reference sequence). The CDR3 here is CASSEAGADTGELFF. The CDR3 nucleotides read TGTGCCAGCAGCGAAGCGGGAGCGGACACCGGGGAGCTGTTTTTT.

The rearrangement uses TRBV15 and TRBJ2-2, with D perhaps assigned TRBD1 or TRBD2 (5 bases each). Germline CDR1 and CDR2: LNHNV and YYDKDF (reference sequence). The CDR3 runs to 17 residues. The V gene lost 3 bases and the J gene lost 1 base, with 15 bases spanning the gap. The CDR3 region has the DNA TGTGCCACCAGCAGCCAAGTGCAGGGACGGAACACCGGGGAGCTGTTTTTT. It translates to CATSSQVQGRNTGELFF.

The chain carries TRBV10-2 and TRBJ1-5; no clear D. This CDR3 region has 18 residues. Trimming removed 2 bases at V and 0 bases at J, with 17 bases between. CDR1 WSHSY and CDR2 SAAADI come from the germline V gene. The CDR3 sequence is CASSEGRTVGYSNQPQHF. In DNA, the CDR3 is TGCGCCAGCAGTGAGGGCAGGACGGTTGGTTATAGCAATCAGCCCCAGCATTTT.